This passage covers 12 T cell receptor beta chains from one sample sequenced in a study of blood T cell repertoires in COVID-19. The assay was immunoSEQ multiplex PCR, and TCRdb's table has in-frame clones only and misses some. The profile shows about 83,000 clones, 70% to 90% of them singletons. Sequencing input: peripheral blood. Receptor source: a woman aged 80 or over in a cohort sampled during active or convalescent COVID-19.

The chain has TRBV19 and TRBJ1-2, with D unclear. Germline V gene sequence: CDR1 LNHDA, CDR2 SQIVND (reference sequence). CDR3 length: 14 residues. The V gene lost 3 bases and the J gene lost 5 bases, with 13 bases spanning the gap. CDR3 coding DNA: TGTGCCAGTAGTATTGAACGTGCGCGGTATGGCTACACCTTC. It specifies CASSIERARYGYTF.

Notes on this clone: The identical CDR3 is also encoded by other nucleotide sequences in the sample. V gene TRBV5-6 combines with J gene TRBJ1-3; D is possibly TRBD1 (5 bases). CDR1 is SGHDT and CDR2 is YYEEEE in the germline V gene. V lost 5 bases, J lost 1 base, and 10 bases lay in between. This CDR3 has 14 residues. The DNA of the CDR3 is TGTGCCAGCAGGACTGGGGGGTCTGGAAACACCATATATTTT. It translates to CASRTGGSGNTIYF.

This clone was recorded once. The V call is TRBV14, the J call TRBJ1-1; D perhaps matches TRBD1 (5 bases). CDR1 is SGHDN, CDR2 FVKESK, per germline. V lost 0 bases, J lost 4 bases, and 18 bases lay in between. The CDR3 is 17 residues long. The CDR3 coding sequence is TGTGCCAGCAGCCAAGAGTACGGGGGAAGGGCGGGCACTGAAGCTTTCTTT. Protein: CASSQEYGGRAGTEAFF.

This sequence joins TRBV7-2 and TRBJ2-7; weak D call: TRBD2 (6 bases). The germline V gene has CDR1 SGHTA and CDR2 FQGNSA. There are 18 residues in the CDR3. V was clipped by 1 base and J by 2 bases, with 21 bases between them. The CDR3 coding sequence is TGTGCCAGCAGCTTAGGGGTGGGTGGGCTAGCGAGCGCCTACGAGCAGTACTTC. Translated: CASSLGVGGLASAYEQYF.

DNA for the CDR3: TGTGCCAGCAGCTTATGGGCAGGGGATGGTAATCAGCCCCAGCATTTT. Translating it yields CASSLWAGDGNQPQHF. The chain joins TRBV7-9 to TRBJ1-5; TRBD1 is a possible D gene (6 bases). CDR3 length: 16 amino acids. Trimming removed 2 bases from V and 4 bases from J, with 15 bases in between. Germline CDR1 SEHNR, CDR2 FQNEAQ (reference sequence).

The chain recombines TRBV5-6 with TRBJ1-1; D is uncertain. CDR1 SGHDT and CDR2 YYEEEE come from the germline V gene. V dropped 2 bases and J dropped 7 bases, with 12 bases sitting between them. The CDR3 has 13 amino acids. CDR3 DNA: TGTGCCAGCAGCTTAGGAGGGCTCGGTGAAGCTTTCTTT. This codes for CASSLGGLGEAFF.

This clone has only one observation. The V gene is TRBV28, the J gene TRBJ1-5; tentatively, D is TRBD1 (6 bases). Germline CDR1 is MDHEN and CDR2 is SYDVKM. The V end lost 10 bases, the J end lost 1 base, and 26 bases lay between the germline ends. This CDR3 is built from 18 residues. The chain's CDR3 is CATSPRGGVGWSNQPQHF. The CDR3 DNA reads as TGTGCCACCAGCCCGAGGGGGGGGGTCGGGTGGAGCAATCAGCCCCAGCATTTT.

This chain uses TRBV5-1 with TRBJ2-2, with 7 positions matching TRBD1. The CDR3 totals 16 residues. Trimming at V came to 0 bases and at J to 2 bases, leaving 4 bases not matched to a gene. From germline, CDR1 is SGHRS and CDR2 YFSETQ. CDR3 amino acids: CASSLAGDRNTGELFF. The CDR3 DNA follows: TGCGCCAGCAGCTTGGCCGGGGACAGAAACACCGGGGAGCTGTTTTTT. The entire variable domain, with the rest obtained from reference TRBV5-1 and TRBJ2-2, is as follows: KAGVTQTPRYLIKTRGQQVTLSCSPISGHRSVSWYQQTPGQGLQFLFEYFSETQRNKGNFPGRFSGRQFSNSRSEMNVSTLELGDSALYLCASSLAGDRNTGELFFGEGSRLTVL.

This rearrangement joins TRBV7-2 to TRBJ1-2; D gene unclear. The CDR3 length is 12 residues. V was pared by 6 bases and J by 0 bases, with 5 bases between. The germline gives CDR1 SGHTA, CDR2 FQGNSA. The CDR3 DNA sequence: TGTGCCAGCAGTGAGCCTAACTATGGCTACACCTTC. Amino acids: CASSEPNYGYTF.

The rearrangement joins TRBV5-1 to TRBJ1-4, with TRBD1 matching 7 bases. Germline V CDR1 and CDR2: SGHRS, YFSETQ. J was trimmed by 4 bases and V by 0 bases; bases with no gene match: 3. The CDR3 consists of 15 residues. CDR3 protein: CASSLGRGYNEKLFF. The CDR3 DNA follows: TGCGCCAGCAGCTTGGGCAGGGGGTATAATGAAAAACTGTTTTTT.

V and J are TRBV30 and TRBJ2-7; 8 bases match TRBD1. Trimming cost V 1 base and J 6 bases; bases outside gene matches: 5. In germline, CDR1 is GTSNPN, CDR2 SVGIG (reference sequence). This CDR3 is 13 amino acids long. CDR3 DNA: TGTGCCTGGAGTGCTGGACAGGGTGCCGAGCAGTACTTC. It is translated as CAWSAGQGAEQYF.

This clone was seen many times. V and J are TRBV7-9 and TRBJ1-3; D unresolved. The V end was cut by 4 bases, the J end by 6 bases, with 13 bases between. CDR1 is SEHNR and CDR2 is FQNEAQ in the germline V gene (reference sequence). The CDR3 sequence is 14 residues long. The CDR3 loop reads CASSSRYTANTIYF. In DNA form, the CDR3 reads TGTGCCAGCAGCTCCCGGTACACAGCAAACACCATATATTTT.